This TCR beta chain emerged from a study of T cell changes during pregnancy in multiple sclerosis. TCRdb's table, derived via immunoSEQ multiplex PCR, lists solely in-frame clones and lacks some. This sample has roughly 99,000 clones, with about 90% found just once. V lost 2 bases to trimming and J lost 4 bases, with 7 bases between them. CDR3 length: 13 residues. Germline CDR1 SGHNT, CDR2 YYREEE (reference sequence). Sample: peripheral blood, taken in the third trimester of pregnancy. The source is a female donor in good health, enrolled as a control in a pregnancy study. This chain links TRBV5-4 with TRBJ1-3; D is possibly TRBD1 (6 bases). The CDR3 nucleotides are TGTGCCAGCAGCTTTGGACAGGGAAACACCATATATTTT. The encoded protein is CASSFGQGNTIYF.